The 12 T cell receptor beta chains below were found in one sample sequenced in a study of vaccination effects on CD4 cells after COVID-19. Antigens for these TCRs are unknown. Sequencing was performed with immunoSEQ multiplex PCR; in TCRdb, only in-frame clones are kept and a portion is missing. The table shows 50,000 to 75,000 clones, with roughly 80% occurring only once. Once cultured for nine to ten days, the cells underwent separation to obtain CD4+ T cells. Sample: CD4+ T cells from PBMCs cultured without peptide, taken before COVID-19 vaccination. The source of these receptors is a human donor who received a COVID-19 vaccine.

The rearrangement links TRBV2 to TRBJ1-6; TRBD1 matches at 7 bases. V gave up 5 bases and J gave up 9 bases; unmatched junction bases: 7. Germline CDR1 is SNHLY and CDR2 is FYNNEI. This CDR3 spans 14 amino acids. The CDR3 DNA reads TGTGCCAGCAGTCGGGACAGCGGATTTTCACCCCTCCACTTT. It translates to CASSRDSGFSPLHF.

The chain couples TRBV30 to TRBJ1-1; perhaps TRBD1 as D (6 bases). CDR3 length equals 15 residues. The germline V gene has CDR1 GTSNPN and CDR2 SVGIG (reference sequence). The V and J ends lost 7 bases and 0 bases respectively, with 18 bases between them. CDR3 loop: CAFIPQQGLNTEAFF. The CDR3 DNA sequence: TGTGCCTTTATACCCCAACAGGGATTGAACACTGAAGCTTTCTTT.

This clone has only one observation. This chain uses TRBV29-1 with TRBJ2-7; the D gene is possibly TRBD2 (6 bases). Trimming took off 3 bases at V and 6 bases at J, with 9 bases between the two ends. The CDR3 is made up of 11 amino acids. Germline lookup yields CDR1 SQVTM and CDR2 ANQGSEA. CDR3: CSVDVGGEQYV. CDR3 nucleotide sequence: TGCAGCGTTGATGTGGGGGGCGAGCAGTACGTC.

The V and J genes are TRBV6-5 and TRBJ2-3; D is uncertain. This CDR3 region has 16 residues. V gave up 0 bases and J gave up 0 bases, with 10 bases separating them. CDR1 and CDR2 from the germline V gene are MNHEY and SVGAGI. CDR3 residues: CASSYSLDSSTDTQYF. As DNA, the CDR3 is TGTGCCAGCAGTTACTCGTTAGATTCTAGCACAGATACGCAGTATTTT.

The chain is built from TRBV5-4 and TRBJ2-7; TRBD1 matches 7 bases. V shed 3 bases and J 1 base; nucleotides not matched to a gene: 4. Germline values: CDR1 SGHNT, CDR2 YYREEE (reference sequence). CDR3 size: 14 residues. The CDR3 spells CASSWDRTSYEQYV. The CDR3 bases are TGTGCCAGCAGCTGGGACAGAACTTCCTACGAGCAGTACGTC.

The chain has TRBV19 and TRBJ1-2; 11 bases agree with TRBD1. Germline loops: CDR1 LNHDA, CDR2 SQIVND (reference sequence). The CDR3 is made up of 14 amino acids. V lost 6 bases to trimming and J lost 3 bases; unmatched junction nucleotides: 3. The CDR3 DNA follows: TGTGCCAGTAGCGGACAGGGGGCCGACTATGGCTACACCTTC. Its protein is CASSGQGADYGYTF.

The chain combines TRBV5-1 with TRBJ1-2; a possible D gene is TRBD1 (5 bases). This CDR3 has 13 amino acids. V was clipped by 0 bases and J by 8 bases, with 11 bases between them. Germline lookup yields CDR1 SGHRS and CDR2 YFSETQ. Written as DNA, the CDR3 is TGCGCCAGCAGCTTGGCAGGGATGGGCGGCTACACCTTC. The encoded protein is CASSLAGMGGYTF.

J is TRBJ1-3 and V is TRBV5-5, with D possibly matching TRBD1 (5 bases). V shed 2 bases and J shed 0 bases, with 12 bases lying between them. The CDR3 extends over 16 amino acids. CDR1 SGHKS and CDR2 YYEKEE come from the germline V gene (reference sequence). CDR3 nucleotide sequence: TGTGCCAGCAGCTTCGTAACAGGTCCCTCTGGAAACACCATATATTTT. Protein product: CASSFVTGPSGNTIYF.

The chain uses TRBV10-3 and TRBJ1-2; weak D call: TRBD1 (6 bases). Between the trimmed V and J ends, which lost 5 bases and 2 bases, there was a span of 15 bases. The CDR3 length is 15 residues. Germline V gives CDR1 ENHRY, CDR2 SYGVKD. CDR3 bases: TGTGCCATCAGTTTCTCCGGGACACGGAACTATGGCTACACCTTC. This encodes CAISFSGTRNYGYTF.

The V and J genes are TRBV2 and TRBJ2-2; no clear D gene. Trimming cost V 9 bases and J 2 bases, with 4 bases left between them. The CDR3 is 11 amino acids. In germline, CDR1 is SNHLY, CDR2 FYNNEI. The CDR3 sequence: CASYNTGELFF. For the CDR3, the DNA is TGTGCCAGTTATAACACCGGGGAGCTGTTTTTT.

V usage is TRBV5-6 and J usage is TRBJ2-7; D unclear. Germline assignment: CDR1 SGHDT and CDR2 YYEEEE. CDR3 length: 14 residues. V lost 0 bases and J lost 2, with 9 bases in between. CDR3 loop: CASSLAYSTYEQYV. CDR3 sequence (DNA): TGTGCCAGCAGCTTGGCTTACTCTACCTACGAGCAGTACGTC.

The J gene is TRBJ1-1, the V gene TRBV9; 10 bases map to TRBD1. Losses at the gene ends were 0 bases for V and 6 bases for J; bases not matched to a gene: 8. Germline values: CDR1 SGDLS, CDR2 YYNGEE. This CDR3 region has 16 residues. The CDR3 nucleotides read TGTGCCAGCAGCGTAGGACAGGGGGCGGGAACCCCTGAAGCTTTCTTT. Its protein product is CASSVGQGAGTPEAFF.